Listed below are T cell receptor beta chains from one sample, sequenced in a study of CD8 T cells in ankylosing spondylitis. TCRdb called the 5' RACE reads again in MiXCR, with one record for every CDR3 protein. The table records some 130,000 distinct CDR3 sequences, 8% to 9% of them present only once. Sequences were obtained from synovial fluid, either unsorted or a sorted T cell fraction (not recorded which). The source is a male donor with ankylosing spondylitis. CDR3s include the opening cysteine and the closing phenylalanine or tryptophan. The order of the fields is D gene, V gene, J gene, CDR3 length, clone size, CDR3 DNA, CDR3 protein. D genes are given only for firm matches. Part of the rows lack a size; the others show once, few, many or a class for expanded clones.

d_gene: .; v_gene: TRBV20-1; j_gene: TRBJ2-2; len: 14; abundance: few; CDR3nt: TGCAGTGCTATGGGTCCTCCGAACACCGGGGAGCTGTTTTTT; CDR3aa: CSAMGPPNTGELFF
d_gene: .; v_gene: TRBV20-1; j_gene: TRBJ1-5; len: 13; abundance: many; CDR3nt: TGCAGTGCGGCAATGAGGAGCAATCAGCCCCAGCATTTT; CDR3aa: CSAAMRSNQPQHF
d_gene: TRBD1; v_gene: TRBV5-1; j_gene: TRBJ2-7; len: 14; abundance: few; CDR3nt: TGCGCCAGCAGCGTCGGACAGGGGGCCTACGAGCAGTACTTC; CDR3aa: CASSVGQGAYEQYF
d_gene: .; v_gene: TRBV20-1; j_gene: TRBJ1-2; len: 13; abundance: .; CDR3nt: TGCAGTGCTAGAGGGAATATCATTGACGGCTACACCTTC; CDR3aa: CSARGNIIDGYTF
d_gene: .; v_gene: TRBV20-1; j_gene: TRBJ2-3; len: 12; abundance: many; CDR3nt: TGCAGTGCTCAGAGGGGCACAGATACGCAGTATTTT; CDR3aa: CSAQRGTDTQYF
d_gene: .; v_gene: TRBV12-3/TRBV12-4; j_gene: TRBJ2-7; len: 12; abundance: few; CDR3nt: TGTGCCGGGACCGGGAACTCCTACGAGCAGTACTTC; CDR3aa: CAGTGNSYEQYF
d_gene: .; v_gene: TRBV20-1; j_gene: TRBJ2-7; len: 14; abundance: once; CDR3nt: TGCAGTGCTATGAAAGAAGGAAGCTCCTACGAGCAGTACTTC; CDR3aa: CSAMKEGSSYEQYF
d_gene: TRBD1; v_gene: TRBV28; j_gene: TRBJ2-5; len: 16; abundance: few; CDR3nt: TGTGCCAGTCTGGGAACTGGACAGGGCCACCAAGAGACCCAGTACTTC; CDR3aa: CASLGTGQGHQETQYF
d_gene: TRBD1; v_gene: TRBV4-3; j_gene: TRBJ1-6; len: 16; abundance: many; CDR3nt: TGCGCCAGCAGCCAAGGTCCACAGGGGGCTAGTTCACCCCTCCACTTT; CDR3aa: CASSQGPQGASSPLHF
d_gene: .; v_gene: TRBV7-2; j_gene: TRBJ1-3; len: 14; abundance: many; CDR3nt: TGTGCCAGCAGCTTAGGGAGCTCTGGAAACACCATATATTTT; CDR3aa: CASSLGSSGNTIYF
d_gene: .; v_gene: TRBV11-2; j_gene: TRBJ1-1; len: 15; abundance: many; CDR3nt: TGTGCCAGCAGCTTAGATGGGGGGCGCGAGACTGAAGCTTTCTTT; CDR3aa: CASSLDGGRETEAFF
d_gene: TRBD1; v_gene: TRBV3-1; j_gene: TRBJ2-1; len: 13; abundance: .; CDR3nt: TGTGCCAGCAGCCACACCTCGGGACAGGGGCAGTTCTTC; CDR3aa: CASSHTSGQGQFF
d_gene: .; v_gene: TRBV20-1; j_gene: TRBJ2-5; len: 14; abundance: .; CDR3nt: TGCAGTGCTAGAGATCTAGAGGGGCAAGAGACCCAGTACTTC; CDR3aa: CSARDLEGQETQYF
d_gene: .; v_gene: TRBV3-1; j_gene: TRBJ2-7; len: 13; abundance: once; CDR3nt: TGTGCCAGCAGCCAGTACAGCTCCTACGAGCAGTACTTC; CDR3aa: CASSQYSSYEQYF
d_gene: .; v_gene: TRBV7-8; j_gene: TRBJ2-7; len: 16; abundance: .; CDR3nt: TGTGCCAGCAGCTGGGGAGTGGGGGGTAGCTCCTACGAGCAGTACTTC; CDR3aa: CASSWGVGGSSYEQYF
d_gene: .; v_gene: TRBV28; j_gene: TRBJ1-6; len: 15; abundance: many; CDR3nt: TGTGCCAGCAGTTCCAATGGGCAGGGGATTTCACCCCTCCACTTT; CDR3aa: CASSSNGQGISPLHF
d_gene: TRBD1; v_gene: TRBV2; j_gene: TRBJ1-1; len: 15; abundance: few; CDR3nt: TGTGCCAGCAGTGGGGGCCAGGGGGCGCACACTGAAGCTTTCTTT; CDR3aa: CASSGGQGAHTEAFF
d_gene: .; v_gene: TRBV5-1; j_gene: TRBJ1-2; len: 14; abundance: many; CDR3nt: TGCGCCAGCAGCCCAACGACAGGCTCCTATGGCTACACCTTC; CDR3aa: CASSPTTGSYGYTF
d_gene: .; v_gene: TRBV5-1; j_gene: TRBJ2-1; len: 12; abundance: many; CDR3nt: TGCGCCAGCAGCTTGCCGGGCCCGAATAAGTTCTTC; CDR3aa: CASSLPGPNKFF
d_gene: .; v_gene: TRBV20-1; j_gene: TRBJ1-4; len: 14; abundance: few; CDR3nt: TGCAGTGCTCTTACCAGGGAGGCTAATGAAAAACTGTTTTTT; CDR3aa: CSALTREANEKLFF
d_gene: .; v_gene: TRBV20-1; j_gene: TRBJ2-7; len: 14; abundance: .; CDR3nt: TGCAGTGCTAGAGATATCAGGGAGTACTACGAGCAGTACTTC; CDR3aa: CSARDIREYYEQYF
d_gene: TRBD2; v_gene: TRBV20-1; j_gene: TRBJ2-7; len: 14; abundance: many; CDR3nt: TGCAGTGCTGGAGCTGGGGGGGACCTCTACGAGCAGTACTTC; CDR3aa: CSAGAGGDLYEQYF
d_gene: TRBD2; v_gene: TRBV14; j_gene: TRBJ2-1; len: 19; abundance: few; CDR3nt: TGTGCCAGCAGCCAAGATCATTCGAGCGGGAGGAGCTCCTACAATGAGCAGTTCTTC; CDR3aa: CASSQDHSSGRSSYNEQFF
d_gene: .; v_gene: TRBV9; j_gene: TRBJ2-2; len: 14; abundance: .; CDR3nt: TGTGCCAGCAGCCTTCTTCCGAACACCGGGGAGCTGTTTTTT; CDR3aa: CASSLLPNTGELFF
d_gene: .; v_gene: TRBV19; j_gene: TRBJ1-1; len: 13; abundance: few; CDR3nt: TGTGCCAGTAATAGGGAAGGTGACGCTGAAGCTTTCTTT; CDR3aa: CASNREGDAEAFF
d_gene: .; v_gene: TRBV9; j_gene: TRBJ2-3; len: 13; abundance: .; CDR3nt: TGTGCCAGCAGCGTGGGGGTGGGAGATACGCAGTATTTT; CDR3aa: CASSVGVGDTQYF
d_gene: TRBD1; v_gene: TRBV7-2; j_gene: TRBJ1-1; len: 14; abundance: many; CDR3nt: TGTGCCAGCAGCACAACAGGGGTAAACACTGAAGCTTTCTTT; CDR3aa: CASSTTGVNTEAFF